Below, 32 T cell receptor beta chains from the same sample are listed, as sequenced in a study of Ad26.COV2.S vaccination and SARS-CoV-2 variants. Specified treatment: around 19 received Ad26.COV2.S at low or high dose, single or two shots; 5 received placebo; per-sample allocation not given. Sampling was done on day 63 after the first vaccine or placebo injection. TCRdb's copy holds only in-frame clones and misses some; the assay was immunoSEQ multiplex PCR. The data show 430,000 or so clones, about nine tenths seen once. The sequencing here drew on peripheral blood, taken in a trial of Ad26.COV2.S vaccine versus placebo. Every receptor here comes from a person aged 18-60 years who received the Ad26.COV2.S COVID-19 vaccine or a placebo.

The V call is TRBV5-6, the J call TRBJ2-7; no clear D gene. The CDR3 runs to 13 residues. V was clipped by 0 bases and J by 5 bases, with 9 bases between them. Per the germline V gene, CDR1 is SGHDT and CDR2 is YYEEEE. This CDR3 is CASSLGIPDEQYF. CDR3 DNA: TGTGCCAGCAGCTTGGGCATCCCGGACGAGCAGTACTTC.

This chain joins TRBV5-6 and TRBJ1-4, with 7 bases matching TRBD1. In germline, CDR1 is SGHDT, CDR2 YYEEEE. The length of the CDR3 is 15 residues. V gave up 4 bases and J gave up 7 bases; unmatched junction bases: 10. The CDR3 spells CASSIRQGGPEKLFF. DNA for the CDR3: TGTGCCAGCAGCATAAGACAGGGCGGCCCTGAAAAACTGTTTTTT.

V and J are TRBV28 and TRBJ2-7; 7 bases match TRBD1. V was pared by 1 base and J by 0 bases, with 3 bases of the junction left unmatched. Germline CDR1 MDHEN, CDR2 SYDVKM. The CDR3 covers 15 residues. DNA of the CDR3: TGTGCCAGCAGTTTATCTTCAGGGGGCTCCTACGAGCAGTACTTC. Translation: CASSLSSGGSYEQYF.

This chain links TRBV6-1 with TRBJ1-2; D unclear. V dropped 2 bases and J dropped 8 bases, with 12 bases sitting between them. This CDR3 spans 13 amino acids. In germline, CDR1 is MNHNS, CDR2 SASEGT. The CDR3 region has the DNA TGTGCCAGCAGTGAATCGCGGGGTTACGGCTACACCTTC. It encodes CASSESRGYGYTF.

CDR3 in amino acids: CASYRGSGGYTF. DNA of the CDR3: TGTGCCAGCTACCGGGGTTCAGGTGGCTACACCTTC. The J gene is TRBJ1-2, the V gene TRBV6-5; D is uncertain. Germline V gives CDR1 MNHEY, CDR2 SVGAGI. This CDR3 is 12 amino acids long. Trimming removed 8 bases at V and 7 bases at J, with 14 bases between.

The CDR3 spells CASSERTGGYGYTF. Written as DNA, the CDR3 is TGTGCCAGCAGTGAAAGGACAGGGGGCTATGGCTACACCTTC. V usage is TRBV6-1 and J usage is TRBJ1-2; 10 bases agree with TRBD1. Germline V CDR1 and CDR2: MNHNS, SASEGT. J was trimmed by 4 bases and V by 2 bases; bases with no gene match: 1. The CDR3 spans 14 residues.

The CDR3 DNA follows: TGTGCCAGCAGCTTAGCTGGGGGAGATACGCAGTATTTT. It codes for CASSLAGGDTQYF. The rearrangement uses TRBV7-2 and TRBJ2-3; D may be TRBD1 or TRBD2 (5 bases each). CDR1 SGHTA and CDR2 FQGNSA come from the germline V gene. The germline V and J ends were trimmed by 0 bases and 5 bases, with 6 bases remaining between them. The CDR3 has 13 amino acids.

The chain couples TRBV7-2 to TRBJ2-1, with D hard to call. Deletions cut 8 bases from V and 0 bases from J, with 11 bases between. Germline assignment: CDR1 SGHTA and CDR2 FQGNSA. The CDR3 sequence is 14 residues long. The CDR3 spells CASRLPGSYNEQFF. DNA of the CDR3: TGTGCCAGCCGTCTTCCTGGCTCCTACAATGAGCAGTTCTTC. The variable domain in full, completed from reference TRBV7-2 and TRBJ2-1, reads GAGVSQSPSNKVTEKGKDVELRCDPISGHTALYWYRQSLGQGLEFLIYFQGNSAPDKSGLPSDRFSAERTGGSVSTLTIQRTQQEDSAVYLCASRLPGSYNEQFFGPGTRLTVL.

The chain has TRBV11-2 and TRBJ2-7; D tentatively reads TRBD1 or TRBD2 (6 bases each). V lost 5 bases, J lost 5 bases, and 19 bases lay in between. Germline V gene data show CDR1 as SGHAT and CDR2 as FQNNGV. The CDR3 runs 15 residues. The CDR3 bases are TGTGCCAGCAGCCAGCGGGCCCAGGGGTCCCACGAGCAGTACTTC. Amino acid sequence: CASSQRAQGSHEQYF. The variable domain in full, completed from reference TRBV11-2 and TRBJ2-7, reads EAGVAQSPRYKIIEKRQSVAFWCNPISGHATLYWYQQILGQGPKLLIQFQNNGVVDDSQLPKDRFSAERLKGVDSTLKIQPAKLEDSAVYLCASSQRAQGSHEQYFGPGTRLTVT.

This chain joins TRBV6-5 and TRBJ1-1; tentatively, D is TRBD1 (5 bases). V gave up 2 bases and J gave up 2 bases, with 6 bases separating them. Germline CDR1 MNHEY, CDR2 SVGAGI. The CDR3 extends over 13 amino acids. This CDR3 is CASSYDRNTEAFF. The CDR3 nucleotides are TGTGCCAGCAGTTACGACAGAAACACTGAAGCTTTCTTT.

V gene TRBV18 combines with J gene TRBJ2-5, with no clear D. CDR3 size: 14 residues. Germline-derived CDR1 and CDR2 are KGHSH and LQKENI. The V gene lost 2 bases and the J gene lost 5 bases, with 12 bases spanning the gap. In nucleotides, the CDR3 is TGTGCCAGCTCACCAGGAAGAGCCCTGGAGACCCAGTACTTC. This codes for CASSPGRALETQYF.

This clone was seen only once. This rearrangement joins TRBV19 to TRBJ2-1; D is unresolved. V lost 2 bases, J lost 0 bases, and 8 bases lay in between. The germline V gene has CDR1 LNHDA and CDR2 SQIVND (reference sequence). The CDR3 has 15 amino acids. The CDR3 spells CASSISLSSYNEQFF. For the CDR3, the DNA is TGTGCCAGTAGTATATCTCTTAGCTCCTACAATGAGCAGTTCTTC.

For this clone: Other nucleotide sequences in the sample specify the same CDR3. The chain employs TRBV5-1 and TRBJ2-1; D unresolved. V gave up 1 base and J gave up 4 bases, with 0 bases separating them. The length of the CDR3 is 11 residues. Germline loops: CDR1 SGHRS, CDR2 YFSETQ. The CDR3 reads CASSLYNEQFF. CDR3 bases: TGCGCCAGCAGCTTGTACAATGAGCAGTTCTTC. Based on the CDR3 plus reference TRBV5-1 and TRBJ2-1, the full variable domain is KAGVTQTPRYLIKTRGQQVTLSCSPISGHRSVSWYQQTPGQGLQFLFEYFSETQRNKGNFPGRFSGRQFSNSRSEMNVSTLELGDSALYLCASSLYNEQFFGPGTRLTVL.

V and J are TRBV18 and TRBJ2-1, with unresolved D. Trimming stripped 3 bases from V and 5 bases from J, with 14 bases between. The CDR3 contains 15 residues. CDR1 is KGHSH and CDR2 is LQKENI in the germline V gene. The CDR3, as DNA: TGTGCCAGCTCACCGGGGAATTGGGTGAACAATGAGCAGTTCTTC. It specifies CASSPGNWVNNEQFF.

The chain recombines TRBV27 with TRBJ2-1; D call uncertain. Germline CDR1 MNHEY, CDR2 SMNVEV (reference sequence). V lost 2 bases, J lost 10 bases, and 21 bases lay in between. The CDR3 spans 16 residues. The CDR3 reads CASSLSSMTRSLEQFF. In nucleotides, the CDR3 is TGTGCCAGCAGTTTAAGTTCGATGACCCGATCTTTGGAGCAGTTCTTC.

The chain is built from TRBV7-9 and TRBJ1-2; 7 nucleotides match TRBD1. J lost 5 bases, V lost 1 base, and 4 bases had no gene match. Per germline, CDR1 SEHNR and CDR2 FQNEAQ (reference sequence). The CDR3 spans 14 residues. The CDR3 region has the DNA TGTGCCAGCAGCTTAGGGGTGACAGGGTATGGCTACACCTTC. Translation gives CASSLGVTGYGYTF. The full variable domain, completed using reference TRBV7-9 and TRBJ1-2, is DTGVSQNPRHKITKRGQNVTFRCDPISEHNRLYWYRQTLGQGPEFLTYFQNEAQLEKSRLLSDRFSAERPKGSFSTLEIQRTEQGDSAMYLCASSLGVTGYGYTFGSGTRLTVV.

V gene TRBV6-5 combines with J gene TRBJ1-1, with TRBD1 identical over 7 bases. The germline gives CDR1 MNHEY, CDR2 SVGAGI. V lost 5 bases, J lost 6 bases, and 9 bases stayed unmatched. The CDR3 is 14 amino acids. CDR3 bases: TGTGCCAGCAGTACGGCAGGGGGTAGGTCTGAAGCTTTCTTT. It encodes CASSTAGGRSEAFF.

The V call is TRBV5-1, the J call TRBJ2-1; a possible D gene is TRBD2 (5 bases). The CDR3 loop spans 12 amino acids. V was cut by 4 bases and J by 7 bases, with 9 bases left in between. CDR1 is SGHRS and CDR2 is YFSETQ in the germline V gene. The CDR3 spells CASSEGTNEQFF. CDR3 DNA sequence: TGCGCCAGCAGCGAGGGAACGAATGAGCAGTTCTTC.

This clone was seen only a few times. V usage is TRBV10-1 and J usage is TRBJ2-4; TRBD1 might be the D (5 bases). This CDR3 has 17 residues. Germline-derived CDR1 and CDR2 are WNHNN and SYGVQD (reference sequence). V was shortened by 2 bases and J by 3 bases, with 17 bases between the two germline ends. Here the CDR3 reads CASSEPRDGFVKNIQYF. In nucleotides, the CDR3 is TGCGCCAGCAGTGAGCCCAGGGATGGGTTTGTCAAAAACATTCAGTACTTC.

The chain combines TRBV5-4 with TRBJ2-7; 8 bases map to TRBD2. After removal of 0 bases from V and 3 bases from J, the junction contained 8 bases not matched to a gene. Germline loops: CDR1 SGHNT, CDR2 YYREEE (reference sequence). CDR3 size: 16 residues. DNA of the CDR3: TGTGCCAGCAGCTTGGCGGGGGGGCTAGCGAGCTACGAGCAGTACTTC. Protein product: CASSLAGGLASYEQYF.

This rearrangement joins TRBV4-3 to TRBJ2-5, with 11 bases matching TRBD2. Germline lookup yields CDR1 LGHNA and CDR2 YSLEER. The CDR3 contains 16 residues. With V trimmed by 4 bases and J by 1 base, 5 bases remained unmatched. CDR3 nucleotide sequence: TGCGCCAGCAGCCCCCGACTAGCGGGGTCCCAAGAGACCCAGTACTTC. Translated: CASSPRLAGSQETQYF.

This chain joins TRBV20-1 and TRBJ1-2, with D possibly TRBD1 on 6 matching bases. There are 11 residues in the CDR3. From germline, CDR1 is DFQATT and CDR2 SNEGSKA (reference sequence). V gave up 5 bases and J gave up 8 bases, with 12 bases separating them. CDR3 protein: CSALNRDGYTF. CDR3 DNA: TGCAGTGCTCTGAACAGGGACGGCTACACCTTC.

The CDR3: CASSLDGSGNTIYF. The DNA of the CDR3 is TGTGCCAGCAGCTTGGATGGATCTGGAAACACCATATATTTT. The rearrangement joins TRBV5-4 to TRBJ1-3; D gene uncertain. Trimming left V 0 bases short and J 1 base short, with 5 bases between. The CDR3 runs 14 residues. Looked up from germline, CDR1 is SGHNT and CDR2 is YYREEE (reference sequence).

The chain joins TRBV5-6 to TRBJ1-5; 9 bases fit TRBD1. This CDR3 is built from 15 residues. V lost 5 bases to trimming and J lost 3 bases; unmatched junction nucleotides: 6. Germline assignment: CDR1 SGHDT and CDR2 YYEEEE. Here the CDR3 reads CASSRQGVVNQPQHF. DNA of the CDR3: TGTGCCAGCAGTAGACAGGGGGTGGTCAATCAGCCCCAGCATTTT.

This chain joins TRBV10-3 and TRBJ2-5, with 8 bases matching TRBD2. Germline CDR1 ENHRY, CDR2 SYGVKD. J was trimmed by 5 bases and V by 10 bases; bases with no gene match: 18. The CDR3 spans 16 residues. The DNA for the CDR3 is TGTGCCACGAAAAGTGAGAGCGGGAGTCGAGGTGAGACCCAGTACTTC. It yields the protein CATKSESGSRGETQYF.

The chain combines TRBV29-1 with TRBJ2-7; no reliable D call. Germline V gene sequence: CDR1 SQVTM, CDR2 ANQGSEA. The CDR3 is 12 residues long. Trimming cost V 2 bases and J 6 bases, with 11 bases left between them. The CDR3 loop is CSVESDELEQYF. In DNA form, the CDR3 reads TGCAGCGTTGAATCAGACGAACTCGAGCAGTACTTC.

CDR3 in DNA: TGTGCCAGCAGATCCACTGACAGGCCCTCCTACGAGCAGTACTTC. It translates to CASRSTDRPSYEQYF. The chain has TRBV7-2 and TRBJ2-7, with a tentative D call TRBD1 (6 bases). The V gene's germline CDR1 is SGHTA and CDR2 FQGNSA. CDR3 length: 15 amino acids. The V end was cut by 6 bases, the J end by 0 bases, with 15 bases between.

The chain has TRBV6-2 or TRBV6-3 and TRBJ1-1; TRBD1 might be the D (6 bases). Between the trimmed V and J ends, which lost 2 bases and 3 bases, there was a span of 13 bases. The CDR3 runs to 15 residues. Germline CDR1 reads MNHEY; CDR2 reads SVGEGT. The CDR3 nucleotides read TGTGCCAGCAGTTACATCCCACAGGGTTACACTGAAGCTTTCTTT. Translating it yields CASSYIPQGYTEAFF.

This clone was counted a few times. This rearrangement joins TRBV12-3 or TRBV12-4 to TRBJ2-3; D is unclear. Trimming stripped 7 bases from V and 4 bases from J, with 9 bases between. This CDR3 is built from 12 residues. The CDR3 is CASKERADTQYF. CDR3 sequence (DNA): TGTGCCAGCAAGGAGCGTGCAGATACGCAGTATTTT.

The gene calls are TRBV2 and TRBJ2-1, with 11 positions matching TRBD2. Germline V gene sequence: CDR1 SNHLY, CDR2 FYNNEI. This CDR3 comprises 14 residues. V lost 8 bases, J lost 7 bases, and 7 bases stayed unmatched. This chain's CDR3 is CASVLAGVDNEQFF. CDR3 nucleotides: TGTGCCAGCGTACTAGCGGGAGTAGATAATGAGCAGTTCTTC.

CDR3 sequence (DNA): TGCAGCGTGTGGACGGGAACCTACGAGCAGTACTTC. Its translation is CSVWTGTYEQYF. J is TRBJ2-7 and V is TRBV29-1; the D gene is possibly TRBD2 (5 bases). Trimming removed 6 bases from V and 2 bases from J, with 11 bases in between. Per germline, CDR1 SQVTM and CDR2 ANQGSEA. The CDR3 consists of 12 residues.

The rearrangement uses TRBV5-4 and TRBJ1-2; the match to TRBD1 covers 7 bases. With 9 bases clipped from V and 2 bases from J, the junction kept 7 bases outside the gene matches. The CDR3 totals 13 residues. Germline V gene sequence: CDR1 SGHNT, CDR2 YYREEE (reference sequence). The CDR3 spells CAIRTGLNYGYTF. The CDR3 DNA sequence: TGTGCCATCCGGACAGGCTTGAACTATGGCTACACCTTC. The full variable domain, in which reference TRBV5-4 and TRBJ1-2 provide the parts outside the CDR3, is ETGVTQSPTHLIKTRGQQVTLRCSSQSGHNTVSWYQQALGQGPQFIFQYYREEENGRGNFPPRFSGLQFPNYSSELNVNALELDDSALYLCAIRTGLNYGYTFGSGTRLTVV.